This T cell receptor (beta chain) was captured by sequencing in a study of blood T cell repertoires in COVID-19 (dated by TCRdb to 2018 to 2021). Some background on the complete study: Samples covering the acute and convalescent phases of COVID-19 were provided by collaborators in the United States, Italy and Spain. The material from the prospective study consisted of cDNA or gDNA derived from T cells, B-cell-depleted T cells, or PBMCs. Nearly every sample came with metadata listing a de-identified subject ID, COVID-19 status, age in years and sex. Where available, HLA class I and class II types were obtained from metadata supplied by the sample provider rather than from assay-based typing. Samples were obtained from the ongoing ImmuneRACE study (first 160 participants) and from 1,254 subjects provided by 6 global collaborators. The repertoires were made available in a free public database intended to serve as a resource for research on the immune response to SARS-CoV-2. Deeply sampled blood TCRbeta repertoires from subjects exposed to, actively infected with, or recovered from COVID-19 were included in the dataset. What the authors observed across the whole study: How much clinical and demographic metadata was included differed by source and by participant, and the metadata was provided uncurated.

Each collaborating institution followed its own protocols to collect whole blood in K2EDTA tubes. For TCRbeta analysis, collaborators shipped samples as frozen whole blood, isolated PBMCs, or DNA extracted from either of those sample types. Concerning this clone: Its binding antigen is unknown. It has no much larger one-base neighbor in the sample; base qualities were not kept.

V loses 2 bases at its end and J loses 5 bases; junction bases beyond the gene matches: 7. From its cysteine to its phenylalanine, the CDR3 spans 15 amino acids. The retained sequence is limited to the CDR3, 45 bases, with the frame set at the first base. CDR1 is given as SGHRS and CDR2 as YFSETQ, both from the germline V gene. The immunoSEQ Assay, a bias-controlled multiplex PCR, was used to amplify TCRbeta CDR3 regions from genomic DNA. The study's processing was this. The number of nucleated cells in each sample was estimated from the amplification of reference gene primers within the assay. Sequence reads were collapsed and filtered to measure the absolute abundance of every unique TCRbeta CDR3 rearrangement. Productive Simpson clonality was computed per sample as the square root of Simpson's diversity index over productive rearrangements. The clones in this table, taken by TCRdb from immuneACCESS, are in-frame only. Not every clone is retained; where verified, under half of the shortfall comes from an unresolved V gene, and the cause of the rest is unknown. From that table come the V and J calls and clone size; the DNA was used to work out D and trimming. This sample holds tens of thousands of clones; 91% were observed only once. Roughly 2.3% of the sample is taken by the ten largest.

Sequencing was carried out using peripheral blood. The chain was built from TRBV5-1 and TRBJ2-3; TRBD2 lines up with 8 middle nucleotides. The TCR sequence derives from a human donor with active COVID-19. The donor label of this sample is uncertain. The DNA is TGCGCCAGCAGCTTCGGGGGGGCCAGGAGAGATACGCAGTATTTT. Translated, this gives CASSFGGARRDTQYF. The entire variable domain, with the stretches around the CDR3 drawn from the reference TRBV5-1 and TRBJ2-3 proteins, is KAGVTQTPRYLIKTRGQQVTLSCSPISGHRSVSWYQQTPGQGLQFLFEYFSETQRNKGNFPGRFSGRQFSNSRSEMNVSTLELGDSALYLCASSFGGARRDTQYFGPGTRLTVL.